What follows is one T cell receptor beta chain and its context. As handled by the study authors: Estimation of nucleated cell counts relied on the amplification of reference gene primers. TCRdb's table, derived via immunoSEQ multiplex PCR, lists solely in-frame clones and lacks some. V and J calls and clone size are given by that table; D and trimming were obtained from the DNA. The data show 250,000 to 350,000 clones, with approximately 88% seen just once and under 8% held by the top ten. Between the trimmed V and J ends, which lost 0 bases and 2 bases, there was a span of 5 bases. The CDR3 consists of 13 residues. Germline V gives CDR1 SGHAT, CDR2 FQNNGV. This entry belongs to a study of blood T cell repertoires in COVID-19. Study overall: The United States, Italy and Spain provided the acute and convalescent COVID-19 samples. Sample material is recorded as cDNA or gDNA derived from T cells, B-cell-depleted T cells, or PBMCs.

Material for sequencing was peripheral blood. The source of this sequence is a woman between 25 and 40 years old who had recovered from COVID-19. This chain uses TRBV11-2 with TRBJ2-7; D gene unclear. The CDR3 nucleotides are TGTGCCAGCAGCTTAGATCTCCCCTACGAGCAGTACTTC. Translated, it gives CASSLDLPYEQYF.